This T cell receptor beta chain was found in a study of blood T cell repertoires in COVID-19. About the research overall: Sample material is recorded as cDNA or gDNA derived from T cells, B-cell-depleted T cells, or PBMCs.

The V end was cut by 1 base, the J end by 5 bases, with 8 bases between. The CDR3 is made up of 13 amino acids. The germline gives CDR1 SGHVS, CDR2 FQNEAQ. In the study's own analysis: Amplifying reference gene primers gave estimates of nucleated cell counts. Method: immunoSEQ multiplex PCR; TCRdb's copy keeps in-frame clones and lacks some. That table supplies the V and J calls and clone size; D and trimming were determined from the DNA. The sample holds hundreds of thousands of clones, 80% to 90% seen once. This TCR came from a man aged 18 to 29 with COVID-19, enrolled during active disease. The J gene is TRBJ1-2, the V gene TRBV7-8, with a possible D match to TRBD1 (5 bases). Sequencing was done on a sample of peripheral blood. In DNA form, the CDR3 reads TGTGCCAGCAGCTTAGGACAGAATTATGGCTACACCTTC. Encoded protein: CASSLGQNYGYTF.